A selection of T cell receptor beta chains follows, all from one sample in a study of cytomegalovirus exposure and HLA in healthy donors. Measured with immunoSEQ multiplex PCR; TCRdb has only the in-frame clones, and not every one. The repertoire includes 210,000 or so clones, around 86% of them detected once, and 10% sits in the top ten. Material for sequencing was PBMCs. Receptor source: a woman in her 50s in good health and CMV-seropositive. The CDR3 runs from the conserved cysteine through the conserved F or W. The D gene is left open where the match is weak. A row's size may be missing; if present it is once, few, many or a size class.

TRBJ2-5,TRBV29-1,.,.,CSVDEMGGTQYF,TGCAGCGTTGATGAGATGGGGGGGACCCAGTACTTC
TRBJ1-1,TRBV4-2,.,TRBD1,CASSQGRDSEEAFF,TGTGCCAGCAGCCAAGGGAGGGACAGCGAAGAAGCTTTCTTT
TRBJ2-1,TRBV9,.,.,CASSMTTGPYNEQFF,TGTGCCAGCAGCATGACTACAGGGCCTTACAATGAGCAGTTCTTC
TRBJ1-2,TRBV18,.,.,CASSPQQGNYGYTF,TGTGCCAGCTCACCACAACAGGGAAACTATGGCTACACCTTC
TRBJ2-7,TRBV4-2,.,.,CASSQDRGLAAGPLYYEQYF,TGTGCCAGCAGCCAAGATAGGGGCCTGGCGGCTGGCCCCCTATACTACGAGCAGTACTTC
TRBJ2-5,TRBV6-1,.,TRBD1,CASQTGTGHREQYF,TGTGCCAGCCAGACCGGGACAGGGCATCGGGAGCAGTACTTC
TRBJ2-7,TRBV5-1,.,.,CASSLGLGGEQYF,TGCGCCAGCAGCTTGGGACTTGGAGGCGAGCAGTACTTC
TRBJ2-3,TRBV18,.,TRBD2,CASSQLAELTDTQYF,TGTGCCAGCTCACAACTAGCGGAGCTCACAGATACGCAGTATTTT
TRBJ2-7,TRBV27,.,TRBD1,CASSSGQGAGEQYF,TGTGCCAGCAGTTCCGGACAGGGGGCGGGCGAGCAGTACTTC
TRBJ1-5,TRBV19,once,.,CASSRTRPNQPQHF,TGTGCCAGTAGCCGGACACGGCCCAATCAGCCCCAGCATTTT
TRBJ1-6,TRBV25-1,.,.,CASSDSGTWGFRDSPLHF,TGTGCCAGCAGTGATTCCGGGACATGGGGGTTTAGAGATTCACCCCTCCACTTT
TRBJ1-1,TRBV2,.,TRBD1,CASSVQGLLSTEAFF,TGTGCCAGCAGTGTACAGGGGCTGCTTTCCACTGAAGCTTTCTTT
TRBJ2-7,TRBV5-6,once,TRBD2,CASSLPSGGSGTYEQYF,TGTGCCAGCAGCTTGCCTAGCGGGGGGTCTGGAACCTACGAGCAGTACTTC
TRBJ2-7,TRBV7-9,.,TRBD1,CASSPPNLGTVSSYEQYF,TGTGCCAGCAGCCCTCCCAATTTGGGGACAGTCAGCTCCTACGAGCAGTACTTC
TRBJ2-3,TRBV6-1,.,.,CASRALTDTQYF,TGTGCCAGCAGGGCCCTCACAGATACGCAGTATTTT
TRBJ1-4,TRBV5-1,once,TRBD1,CASSVRGTGEQKLFF,TGCGCCAGCAGCGTGAGGGGGACAGGGGAACAAAAACTGTTTTTT
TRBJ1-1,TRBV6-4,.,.,CASSAGKGTEAFF,TGTGCCAGCAGTGCCGGGAAAGGCACTGAAGCTTTCTTT
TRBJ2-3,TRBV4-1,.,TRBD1,CASSQDNRGRGADTQYF,TGCGCCAGCAGCCAAGATAACAGGGGGCGCGGTGCAGATACGCAGTATTTT
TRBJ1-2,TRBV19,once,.,CASNKYGGLNYGYTF,TGTGCCAGTAACAAATATGGGGGACTGAACTATGGCTACACCTTC
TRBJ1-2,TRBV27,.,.,CASSPSTGSTLYGYTF,TGTGCCAGCAGTCCCTCGACAGGCTCTACTCTCTATGGCTACACCTTC
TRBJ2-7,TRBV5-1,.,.,CASSFNTGHSYEQYF,TGCGCCAGCAGCTTCAATACAGGGCACTCCTACGAGCAGTACTTC
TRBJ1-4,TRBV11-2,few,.,CASSTRGGEEKLFF,TGTGCCAGCAGCACCCGTGGGGGGGAAGAAAAACTGTTTTTT
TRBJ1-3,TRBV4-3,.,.,CASSPPDSEPGNTIYF,TGCGCCAGCAGCCCCCCCGACAGCGAGCCTGGAAACACCATATATTTT
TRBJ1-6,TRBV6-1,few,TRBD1,CASFDRGNSPLHF,TGTGCCAGCTTCGACAGGGGGAATTCACCCCTCCACTTT
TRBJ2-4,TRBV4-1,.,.,CASSQERGDRLAKNIQYF,TGCGCCAGCAGCCAAGAGAGGGGAGACAGGCTAGCCAAAAACATTCAGTACTTC
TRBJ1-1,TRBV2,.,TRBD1,CASSLGQAYLGAFF,TGTGCCAGCAGTCTAGGACAGGCTTACCTTGGGGCTTTCTTT
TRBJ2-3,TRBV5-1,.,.,CASSRSTGSTDTQYF,TGCGCCAGCAGCCGGTCCACGGGATCTACAGATACGCAGTATTTT
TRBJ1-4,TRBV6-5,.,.,CASRRVDATNEKLFF,TGTGCCAGCAGGAGAGTCGATGCAACTAATGAAAAACTGTTTTTT
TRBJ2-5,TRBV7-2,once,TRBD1,CASSRDRGETQYF,TGTGCCAGCAGCCGTGACAGGGGAGAGACCCAGTACTTC
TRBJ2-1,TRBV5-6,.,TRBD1,CASSLDRRAYNEQFF,TGTGCCAGCAGTTTGGACAGGAGAGCCTACAATGAGCAGTTCTTC
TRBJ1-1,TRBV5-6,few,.,CASSFPGQSIMNTEAFF,TGTGCCAGCAGCTTCCCGGGACAATCTATCATGAACACTGAAGCTTTCTTT